This TCR beta chain was sequenced for a study of cytomegalovirus exposure and HLA in healthy donors. Findings of the study overall: Within the 120 or so validation repertoires, first-cohort TCR clusters tended to co-occur, according to a later analysis. There were 150 to 200 TCR beta chains listed as cytomegalovirus-associated.

CDR3 length equals 15 residues. The ends lost 6 bases at V and 3 bases at J; junction bases unmatched: 7. Germline values: CDR1 SNHLY, CDR2 FYNNEI. Concerning this clone: Its specificity is unknown.

The study drew the donors from its roughly 120-subject validation cohort, separate from the roughly 710-subject first cohort. Repertoires were generated with immunoSEQ multiplex PCR, while TCRdb's copy carries only in-frame clones and drops some. Of 200,000 or so clones detected, approximately 80% appear once; the ten largest clones hold 13%. The sequence derives from a woman under 40 in good health and CMV-seropositive. V usage is TRBV2 and J usage is TRBJ2-3; 9 positions match TRBD2. Sequencing was carried out using PBMCs. The CDR3 DNA is TGTGCCAGCAGGGTTAGGACTAGCGTTACAGATACGCAGTATTTT. As protein: CASRVRTSVTDTQYF.